The 29 T cell receptor beta chains reported below all come from one sample, sequenced in a study of blood T cell repertoires in COVID-19. Sequencing was performed with immunoSEQ multiplex PCR; in TCRdb, only in-frame clones are kept and a portion is missing. The profile shows roughly 90,000 clones, around 85% of them singletons. The specimen was peripheral blood. The receptor source for this set is a woman at least 80 years old with active or convalescent COVID-19.

The chain uses TRBV5-4 and TRBJ2-7; D may be TRBD1 (5 bases). The CDR3 has 14 residues. Trimming removed 0 bases from V and 7 bases from J, with 14 bases in between. Germline lookup yields CDR1 SGHNT and CDR2 YYREEE (reference sequence). The CDR3 DNA reads TGTGCCAGCAGCTTGGCCCAGGGCCTAGGGGAGCAGTACTTC. This encodes CASSLAQGLGEQYF.

This clone is a singleton in its sample. The chain links TRBV5-8 to TRBJ2-2; D not certain. Trimming took off 2 bases at V and 6 bases at J, with 5 bases between the two ends. Germline assignment: CDR1 SGHTS and CDR2 YDEGEE. The CDR3 runs 12 residues. The CDR3 loop is CASSFAPGELFF. The CDR3 DNA is TGTGCCAGCAGCTTTGCGCCCGGGGAGCTGTTTTTT.

This clone occurred once. The chain combines TRBV27 with TRBJ1-6; no definite D call. The CDR3 loop spans 17 amino acids. The V gene's germline CDR1 is MNHEY and CDR2 SMNVEV (reference sequence). Trimming shortened V by 0 bases and J by 0 bases, and 9 bases separated the two germline ends. The CDR3 nucleotides read TGTGCCAGCAGTTTATCGGGAGTGAGCTCCTATAATTCACCCCTCCACTTT. Translated: CASSLSGVSSYNSPLHF.

The J gene is TRBJ2-1, the V gene TRBV5-1, with TRBD2 as a possible D gene (7 bases). Germline lookup yields CDR1 SGHRS and CDR2 YFSETQ. The CDR3 has 16 residues. Trimming cost V 2 bases and J 5 bases, with 17 bases left between them. CDR3 DNA sequence: TGCGCCAGCAGCTTCAGGGCGGGGGCACCTAACAATGAGCAGTTCTTC. Its protein is CASSFRAGAPNNEQFF.

The chain uses TRBV27 and TRBJ2-4; D gene ambiguous. The germline CDR1 and CDR2 sequences are MNHEY and SMNVEV (reference sequence). This CDR3 has 13 amino acids. Trimming shortened V by 8 bases and J by 2 bases, and 10 bases separated the two germline ends. CDR3: CASGEVPKNIQYF. The CDR3, as DNA: TGTGCCAGCGGAGAAGTCCCCAAAAACATTCAGTACTTC.

This clone was counted a few times. V and J are TRBV7-2 and TRBJ2-2; a weak D match, TRBD1 (5 bases). Germline V gene lookup returns CDR1 SGHTA and CDR2 FQGNSA. The CDR3 has 15 amino acids. V dropped 1 base and J dropped 4 bases, with 10 bases sitting between them. The CDR3 protein is CASSLVRVSTGELFF. The CDR3 region has the DNA TGTGCCAGCAGCTTAGTCAGGGTGTCCACCGGGGAGCTGTTTTTT. The variable domain in full, with the rest retrieved from reference TRBV7-2 and TRBJ2-2, is GAGVSQSPSNKVTEKGKDVELRCDPISGHTALYWYRQSLGQGLEFLIYFQGNSAPDKSGLPSDRFSAERTGGSVSTLTIQRTQQEDSAVYLCASSLVRVSTGELFFGEGSRLTVL.

The CDR3 DNA sequence: TGCGCCAGCAGCTTATCAGCGGGGGGGAAGGCAGATACGCAGTATTTT. Its translation is CASSLSAGGKADTQYF. This chain uses TRBV5-1 with TRBJ2-3; 10 nucleotides agree with TRBD2. The CDR3 loop spans 16 amino acids. Germline lookup yields CDR1 SGHRS and CDR2 YFSETQ. The V segment lost 2 bases and the J segment 4 bases; nucleotides outside the gene matches: 7.

The rearrangement uses TRBV19 and TRBJ2-3; possible D gene TRBD2, 6 bases. Germline loops: CDR1 LNHDA, CDR2 SQIVND (reference sequence). Trimming cost V 3 bases and J 5 bases, with 12 bases left between them. The CDR3 is made up of 14 amino acids. For the CDR3, the DNA is TGTGCCAGTAGTATCCGGGAGCAGAAAGATACGCAGTATTTT. It translates to CASSIREQKDTQYF.

This rearrangement joins TRBV25-1 to TRBJ1-3, with D unresolved. This CDR3 has 15 amino acids. Germline-derived CDR1 and CDR2 are MGHDK and SYGVNS. Deletions cut 2 bases from V and 0 bases from J, with 8 bases between. CDR3 in amino acids: CASSEAANSGNTIYF. CDR3 coding DNA: TGTGCCAGCAGTGAAGCAGCGAACTCTGGAAACACCATATATTTT.

This chain joins TRBV3-1 (or the pseudogene TRBV3-2) and TRBJ2-5; D not resolved. Germline-derived CDR1 and CDR2 are LGHDT and YNNKEL (reference sequence). The CDR3 spans 13 residues. V was pared by 5 bases and J by 0 bases, with 7 bases between. The CDR3 loop reads CASSARDQETQYF. For the CDR3, the DNA is TGTGCCAGCAGCGCCCGGGACCAAGAGACCCAGTACTTC.

The chain recombines TRBV30 with TRBJ1-6; 8 nucleotides agree with TRBD1. CDR1 and CDR2 from the germline V gene are GTSNPN and SVGIG (reference sequence). CDR3 length equals 13 residues. The V segment lost 4 bases and the J segment 8 bases; nucleotides outside the gene matches: 4. The CDR3 coding sequence is TGTGCCTGGATCGGACAGGGTGATTCACCCCTCCACTTT. Its protein product is CAWIGQGDSPLHF.

This chain links TRBV5-1 with TRBJ2-2; a weak D match, TRBD2 (5 bases). This CDR3 is 15 amino acids long. The germline V gene has CDR1 SGHRS and CDR2 YFSETQ. Trimming pared 1 base from V and 2 bases from J, leaving 9 bases between. The CDR3 protein is CASSLKADNTGELFF. The CDR3 DNA reads as TGCGCCAGCAGCTTGAAAGCGGACAACACCGGGGAGCTGTTTTTT. Drawing the rest from reference TRBV5-1 and TRBJ2-2, the complete variable domain is KAGVTQTPRYLIKTRGQQVTLSCSPISGHRSVSWYQQTPGQGLQFLFEYFSETQRNKGNFPGRFSGRQFSNSRSEMNVSTLELGDSALYLCASSLKADNTGELFFGEGSRLTVL.

The rearrangement joins TRBV3-1 (or the pseudogene TRBV3-2) to TRBJ2-5, with 12 bases fitting TRBD2. The V gene's germline CDR1 is LGHDT and CDR2 YNNKEL (reference sequence). This CDR3 is 15 amino acids long. J gave up 5 bases and V 2 bases, and 3 bases lay outside the gene matches. CDR3 protein: CASSQRTSGVETQYF. For the CDR3, the DNA is TGTGCCAGCAGCCAAAGGACTAGCGGGGTGGAGACCCAGTACTTC.

This clone was observed once. The chain carries TRBV20-1 and TRBJ2-5, with TRBD2 identical over 8 bases. With V trimmed by 3 bases and J by 2 bases, 8 bases remained unmatched. Germline V gene sequence: CDR1 DFQATT, CDR2 SNEGSKA (reference sequence). The CDR3 spans 15 residues. The CDR3 spells CSASRGLDNQETQYF. The CDR3 DNA reads TGCAGTGCTAGTCGGGGACTAGACAATCAAGAGACCCAGTACTTC.

This chain connects TRBV6-2 or TRBV6-3 to TRBJ2-5; 7 positions match TRBD2. Germline V gives CDR1 MNHEY, CDR2 SVGEGT. V was clipped by 5 bases and J by 0 bases; unmatched bases: 9. The CDR3 covers 16 residues. In nucleotides, the CDR3 is TGTGCCAGCAGTCGAGCTAGCGGCCAGTACCAAGAGACCCAGTACTTC. This encodes CASSRASGQYQETQYF.

The gene calls are TRBV4-2 and TRBJ1-5; D is perhaps TRBD1 (6 bases). V lost 0 bases to trimming and J lost 5 bases, with 14 bases between them. The V gene's germline CDR1 is LGHNA and CDR2 YNFKEQ. The length of the CDR3 is 16 residues. The CDR3 nucleotides read TGTGCCAGCAGCCAAGAGGTAGGACAGCCAGATCAGCCCCAGCATTTT. Encoded protein: CASSQEVGQPDQPQHF.

This sequence joins TRBV5-6 and TRBJ2-7, with 7 nucleotides matching TRBD1. The germline gives CDR1 SGHDT, CDR2 YYEEEE. Losses at the gene ends were 4 bases for V and 1 base for J; bases not matched to a gene: 8. This CDR3 has 15 residues. The CDR3 region is CASSRGQPASYEQYF. DNA of the CDR3: TGTGCCAGCAGCCGGGGACAGCCTGCTTCCTACGAGCAGTACTTC.

The genes are TRBV12-5 and TRBJ1-1; no clear D. The CDR3 spans 12 residues. The ends were cut back, 1 base at V and 7 bases at J, with 7 bases in the middle. The germline V gene encodes CDR1 LGHNT and CDR2 FRNRAP. The CDR3 spells CASGLAQNEAFF. CDR3 nucleotides: TGTGCTAGTGGTTTGGCCCAGAATGAAGCTTTCTTT.

This chain connects TRBV7-2 to TRBJ1-5; possibly TRBD1 for D (6 bases). The V gene's germline CDR1 is SGHTA and CDR2 FQGNSA. With 4 bases removed from V and 10 bases from J, the gap between germline ends came to 14 bases. The CDR3 has 13 amino acids. The CDR3 DNA sequence: TGTGCCAGCAGCTCACCCCCGACAGGTCCCCAGCATTTT. The encoded protein is CASSSPPTGPQHF.

This chain connects TRBV4-2 to TRBJ2-7; D gene ambiguous. V lost 0 bases to trimming and J lost 3 bases, with 9 bases between them. The germline V gene has CDR1 LGHNA and CDR2 YNFKEQ. This CDR3 region has 14 residues. The CDR3 loop reads CASSQEWQIYEQYF. The DNA of the CDR3 is TGTGCCAGCAGCCAAGAGTGGCAGATCTACGAGCAGTACTTC.

V gene TRBV19 combines with J gene TRBJ1-1, with TRBD1 as a possible D gene (6 bases). The CDR3 totals 17 residues. Germline CDR1 is LNHDA and CDR2 is SQIVND (reference sequence). V was pared by 7 bases and J by 0 bases, with 21 bases between. The chain's CDR3 is CASTPIGGAKMNTEAFF. Here the CDR3 DNA reads TGTGCCAGTACCCCGATTGGGGGGGCGAAGATGAACACTGAAGCTTTCTTT.

V gene TRBV19 combines with J gene TRBJ1-3, with D unresolved. The ends were cut back, 5 bases at V and 4 bases at J, with 6 bases in the middle. Germline V gene data show CDR1 as LNHDA and CDR2 as SQIVND (reference sequence). The CDR3 length is 12 residues. The CDR3: CASSLGGNTIYF. Written as DNA, the CDR3 is TGTGCCAGTAGTCTCGGGGGAAACACCATATATTTT.

The chain combines TRBV7-9 with TRBJ1-1; TRBD1 is a possible D gene (5 bases). The CDR3 sequence is 14 residues long. Germline CDR1 is SEHNR and CDR2 is FQNEAQ (reference sequence). Trimming removed 10 bases from V and 0 bases from J, with 15 bases in between. For the CDR3, the DNA is TGTGCCACCGCCCCAGGGCAAATGAACACTGAAGCTTTCTTT. Its translation: CATAPGQMNTEAFF.

V is TRBV7-3 and J is TRBJ2-7, with 9 bases fitting TRBD1. The CDR3 extends over 15 amino acids. V shed 4 bases and J 2 bases; nucleotides not matched to a gene: 6. Per germline, CDR1 SGHTA and CDR2 FQGTGA. The CDR3 region has the DNA TGTGCCAGCAGCTCGGGACAGGGCCTAACCTACGAGCAGTACTTC. It codes for CASSSGQGLTYEQYF.

This chain connects TRBV4-1 to TRBJ2-1, with 9 bases lining up with TRBD2. This CDR3 spans 16 amino acids. The germline V gene encodes CDR1 MGHRA and CDR2 YSYEKL. V lost 5 bases to trimming and J lost 1 base; unmatched junction nucleotides: 6. The CDR3 DNA follows: TGCGCCAGCAGCTTAGGCGGGGGGGCGTCCTACAATGAGCAGTTCTTC. It codes for CASSLGGGASYNEQFF.

The chain is built from TRBV29-1 and TRBJ1-2; 8 nucleotides agree with TRBD1. The CDR3 loop spans 13 amino acids. Germline CDR1 is SQVTM and CDR2 is ANQGSEA. With 3 bases clipped from V and 1 base from J, the junction kept 1 base outside the gene matches. This chain's CDR3 is CSVEGQDNYGYTF. The CDR3, as DNA: TGCAGCGTTGAGGGACAGGATAACTATGGCTACACCTTC. The variable domain in full, completed from reference TRBV29-1 and TRBJ1-2, reads SAVISQKPSRDICQRGTSLTIQCQVDSQVTMMFWYRQQPGQSLTLIATANQGSEATYESGFVIDKFPISRPNLTFSTLTVSNMSPEDSSIYLCSVEGQDNYGYTFGSGTRLTVV.

The J gene is TRBJ2-7, the V gene TRBV5-1; tentatively, D is TRBD2 (6 bases). This CDR3 comprises 14 residues. V was pared by 3 bases and J by 2 bases, with 12 bases between. Germline V gives CDR1 SGHRS, CDR2 YFSETQ. The CDR3 DNA sequence: TGCGCCAGCAGCTCCTCTAGCGTCCCCTACGAGCAGTACTTC. Protein: CASSSSSVPYEQYF.

The chain is built from TRBV6-6 and TRBJ1-4; no reliable D call. V gave up 4 bases and J gave up 0 bases, with 12 bases separating them. Germline V CDR1 and CDR2: MNHNY, SVGAGI (reference sequence). This CDR3 region has 16 residues. The CDR3 sequence: CASSSSLLTTNEKLFF. CDR3 nucleotide sequence: TGTGCCAGCAGTTCCTCGTTACTGACAACTAATGAAAAACTGTTTTTT.

The genes are TRBV18 and TRBJ2-3, with 8 bases that match TRBD2. The CDR3 spans 15 residues. Germline trimming cut 6 bases from V and 1 base from J; bases unmatched to any gene: 6. Germline V gene data show CDR1 as KGHSH and CDR2 as LQKENI. The CDR3, as DNA: TGTGCCAGCTCCCCGTCACTAGCGGGCACAGATACGCAGTATTTT. This sequence encodes CASSPSLAGTDTQYF.